The clone carrying this TCR beta chain was found a few times. Antigen: not known. This record comes from a study of blood T cells in healthy people across ages. Study observations and caveats: TCR beta diversity, measured per million T cells, fell in a roughly linear way with age. Long-lived donors exceeded aged donors in naive CD4+ cells and diversity. Lack of knowledge of donor CMV status possibly confounded expanded clonotype changes.

Primed by a sample-barcoded 5' primer and a J-beta primer mix, a second PCR proceeded for about 6 to 11 cycles. MiXCR, run by TCRdb on the 5' RACE reads, gives a single entry per CDR3 protein. Of about 1.6 million distinct CDR3 sequences in the sample, roughly 30% were seen once. This sequence was found in a woman aged 25 to 45 in good health. Input material: blood.

The CDR3 DNA sequence: TGTGCCAGCAGCTTGGACGTCGGAAGCTCCTACAATGAGCAGTTCTTC. It translates to CASSLDVGSSYNEQFF. The chain uses TRBV5-5 and TRBJ2-1; the D is unclear. Trimming cost V 0 bases and J 0 bases, with 10 bases left between them. This CDR3 comprises 16 residues. CDR1 SGHKS and CDR2 YYEKEE come from the germline V gene (reference sequence).